This T cell receptor (beta chain) came from a study of cytomegalovirus exposure and HLA in healthy donors. The PCR ran on 60 Vbeta and 13 Jbeta primers. The protocol was immunoSEQ multiplex PCR, while the TCRdb copy is restricted to in-frame clones and leaves out a portion. The table includes 70,000 to 95,000 clones, approximately 76% detected once. The CDR3 has 15 amino acids. Germline CDR1 reads MNHEY; CDR2 reads SVGAGI. V dropped 5 bases and J dropped 7 bases, with 15 bases sitting between them. Sample: PBMCs. The sequence came from a man in his thirties or forties in good health and CMV-seropositive. The V call is TRBV6-5, the J call TRBJ1-6; TRBD1 is a possible D gene (5 bases). CDR3 residues: CASSRGGWSNSPLHF. CDR3 DNA sequence: TGTGCCAGCAGTAGGGGAGGATGGTCGAATTCACCCCTCCACTTT.